One and the same sample provided the 15 T cell receptor beta chains below, sequenced in a study of blood T cell repertoires in COVID-19. TCRdb keeps only in-frame clones here, not all; method: immunoSEQ multiplex PCR. The data hold about 200,000 clones, with approximately 90% observed a single time. Sample: peripheral blood. The receptors derive from a man aged 60-69 years with COVID-19, enrolled during active disease.

V and J are TRBV2 and TRBJ1-5; TRBD1 agrees at 7 bases. V lost 4 bases, J lost 4 bases, and 4 bases stayed unmatched. Germline CDR1 is SNHLY and CDR2 is FYNNEI. The CDR3 sequence is 14 residues long. The CDR3 DNA reads TGTGCCAGCAGTGGAGGGACAGAAAATCAGCCCCAGCATTTT. Protein sequence: CASSGGTENQPQHF.

The chain carries TRBV18 and TRBJ2-1; TRBD2 agrees at 13 bases. Trimming cost V 4 bases and J 6 bases; bases outside gene matches: 6. CDR1 KGHSH and CDR2 LQKENI come from the germline V gene. The CDR3 spans 16 residues. The CDR3 protein is CASSLRTSGGGNEQFF. The CDR3 DNA reads TGTGCCAGCTCACTCAGGACTAGCGGGGGTGGCAATGAGCAGTTCTTC. Filled out from reference TRBV18 and TRBJ2-1, the complete variable domain reads NAGVMQNPRHLVRRRGQEARLRCSPMKGHSHVYWYRQLPEEGLKFMVYLQKENIIDESGMPKERFSAEFPKEGPSILRIQQVVRGDSAAYFCASSLRTSGGGNEQFFGPGTRLTVL.

The V and J genes are TRBV30 and TRBJ1-2; no definite D call. Trimming shortened V by 5 bases and J by 4 bases, and 17 bases separated the two germline ends. The germline CDR1 and CDR2 sequences are GTSNPN and SVGIG (reference sequence). The CDR3 runs to 14 residues. CDR3 DNA: TGTGCCTGGGGCCTGGAGCACCGGGGCTATGGCTACACCTTC. Protein sequence: CAWGLEHRGYGYTF.

The chain links TRBV9 to TRBJ2-7; TRBD1 aligns across 8 bases. V lost 2 bases, J lost 4 bases, and 8 bases stayed unmatched. In germline, CDR1 is SGDLS, CDR2 YYNGEE. The CDR3 runs 15 residues. The DNA of the CDR3 is TGTGCCAGCAGCGTCCAACAAACAGGGGGGTACGAGCAGTACTTC. Translating gives CASSVQQTGGYEQYF.

The V and J genes are TRBV7-6 and TRBJ2-7; 9 bases are a match to TRBD1. Trimming cost V 5 bases and J 5 bases; bases outside gene matches: 7. Germline CDR1 is SGHVS and CDR2 is FNYEAQ. This CDR3 is 14 amino acids long. CDR3 DNA: TGTGCCAGCAGCGCCGGGACAGGGAGGGACGAGCAGTACTTC. Encoded protein: CASSAGTGRDEQYF. Full variable domain (missing parts from reference TRBV7-6 and TRBJ2-7): GAGVSQSPRYKVTKRGQDVALRCDPISGHVSLYWYRQALGQGPEFLTYFNYEAQQDKSGLPNDRFSAERPEGSISTLTIQRTEQRDSAMYRCASSAGTGRDEQYFGPGTRLTVT.

This sequence joins TRBV18 and TRBJ2-7; TRBD2 matches 7 bases. Germline assignment: CDR1 KGHSH and CDR2 LQKENI. V lost 4 bases and J lost 7; bases outside the gene matches: 13. The CDR3 spans 15 residues. CDR3 amino acids: CASSQTGTTGMEQYF. The CDR3 nucleotides are TGTGCCAGCTCACAAACCGGGACTACGGGAATGGAGCAGTACTTC.

The chain carries TRBV27 and TRBJ1-6; D is ambiguous. The V and J ends lost 8 bases and 6 bases respectively, with 11 bases between them. The V gene's germline CDR1 is MNHEY and CDR2 SMNVEV (reference sequence). The CDR3 is made up of 13 amino acids. The CDR3 reads CASQAGSNSPLHF. The CDR3 region has the DNA TGTGCCAGCCAGGCTGGGAGTAATTCACCCCTCCACTTT.

V and J are TRBV18 and TRBJ2-1, with 8 bases aligning to TRBD2. The J segment lost 7 bases and the V segment lost 2 bases, leaving 7 bases of the junction unmatched. The CDR3 runs to 15 residues. Germline V CDR1 and CDR2: KGHSH, LQKENI. The CDR3 region is CASSPTGGARNEQFF. CDR3 nucleotides: TGTGCCAGCTCACCAACGGGGGGGGCGAGGAATGAGCAGTTCTTC.

The rearrangement joins TRBV27 to TRBJ1-2; TRBD1 might be the D (5 bases). V lost 5 bases and J 8 bases, leaving 15 bases between the germline ends. Per the germline V gene, CDR1 is MNHEY and CDR2 is SMNVEV (reference sequence). This CDR3 spans 13 amino acids. The CDR3 protein is CASSPRRGDGYTF. The CDR3 nucleotides read TGTGCCAGCAGTCCCCGAAGGGGTGACGGCTACACCTTC.

This chain links TRBV14 with TRBJ2-3, with TRBD1 matching 8 bases. Trimming took 4 bases from V and 7 from J; bases not matched to a gene: 7. Germline CDR1 and CDR2: SGHDN and FVKESK. This CDR3 comprises 14 residues. The CDR3 spells CASSPGQGLYTQYF. The CDR3 region has the DNA TGTGCCAGCAGCCCAGGACAGGGTTTGTATACGCAGTATTTT.

The chain carries TRBV11-2 and TRBJ1-6; D is unclear. This CDR3 is built from 14 residues. Trimming removed 3 bases at V and 7 bases at J, with 10 bases between. Germline V gene lookup returns CDR1 SGHAT and CDR2 FQNNGV. The CDR3 region has the DNA TGTGCCAGCAGCTTCCGAGATCGGAATTCACCCCTCCACTTT. Translation gives CASSFRDRNSPLHF. The entire variable domain, with the rest obtained from reference TRBV11-2 and TRBJ1-6, is as follows: EAGVAQSPRYKIIEKRQSVAFWCNPISGHATLYWYQQILGQGPKLLIQFQNNGVVDDSQLPKDRFSAERLKGVDSTLKIQPAKLEDSAVYLCASSFRDRNSPLHFGNGTRLTVT.

This clone showed up just once. J is TRBJ2-3 and V is TRBV29-1; 12 nucleotides match TRBD2. The J segment lost 2 bases and the V segment lost 6 bases, leaving 6 bases of the junction unmatched. The CDR3 is made up of 15 amino acids. Germline values: CDR1 SQVTM, CDR2 ANQGSEA. The DNA for the CDR3 is TGCAGCGTCCATGGGACTAGCGGGTTCACAGATACGCAGTATTTT. As protein: CSVHGTSGFTDTQYF.

The gene calls are TRBV5-4 and TRBJ1-3; 9 bases fit TRBD1. The CDR3 is made up of 16 amino acids. V lost 2 bases to trimming and J lost 4 bases; unmatched junction nucleotides: 7. Germline values: CDR1 SGHNT, CDR2 YYREEE (reference sequence). This CDR3 reads CASSFGGQGTGNTIYF. In nucleotides, the CDR3 is TGTGCCAGCAGCTTCGGAGGACAGGGGACCGGAAACACCATATATTTT.

This chain joins TRBV11-2 and TRBJ1-2; D may be TRBD1 (5 bases). The CDR3 extends over 16 amino acids. Germline V gene data show CDR1 as SGHAT and CDR2 as FQNNGV. V lost 3 bases, J lost 4 bases, and 18 bases lay in between. DNA of the CDR3: TGTGCCAGCAGCTTTTCGGGGAGGAGGGGAAGCTATGGCTACACCTTC. Translated, it gives CASSFSGRRGSYGYTF.

This clone was counted once. V gene TRBV11-3 combines with J gene TRBJ2-1; D unresolved. The CDR3 is 15 amino acids. CDR1 is SGHNT, CDR2 YENEEA, per germline. The V gene lost 2 bases and the J gene lost 0 bases, with 8 bases spanning the gap. This CDR3 is CASSLSPSSYNEQFF. The CDR3 region has the DNA TGTGCCAGCAGCTTATCCCCTAGCTCCTACAATGAGCAGTTCTTC.